The present T cell receptor (beta chain) was sequenced within a study of blood T cell repertoires in COVID-19. Study summary: Nucleic acid was either cDNA or gDNA, and it came from T cells, B-cell-depleted T cells, or PBMCs.

In germline, CDR1 is MNHEY, CDR2 SMNVEV (reference sequence). The CDR3 is 14 amino acids. V dropped 4 bases and J dropped 10; count of bases not matched to a gene: 6. The table came from immunoSEQ multiplex PCR; TCRdb's copy has only in-frame clones and leaves some out. The profile shows around 170,000 clones, 80% to 85% of them singletons. This clone was counted once. Sample: peripheral blood. The genes are TRBV27 and TRBJ2-1; 11 nucleotides agree with TRBD2. The origin of this receptor is a woman between 35 and 50 years old with acute or convalescent COVID-19. CDR3 sequence reads: CASSSTSGGGEQFF. The CDR3 coding sequence is TGTGCCAGCAGTTCTACTAGCGGGGGAGGCGAGCAGTTCTTC.